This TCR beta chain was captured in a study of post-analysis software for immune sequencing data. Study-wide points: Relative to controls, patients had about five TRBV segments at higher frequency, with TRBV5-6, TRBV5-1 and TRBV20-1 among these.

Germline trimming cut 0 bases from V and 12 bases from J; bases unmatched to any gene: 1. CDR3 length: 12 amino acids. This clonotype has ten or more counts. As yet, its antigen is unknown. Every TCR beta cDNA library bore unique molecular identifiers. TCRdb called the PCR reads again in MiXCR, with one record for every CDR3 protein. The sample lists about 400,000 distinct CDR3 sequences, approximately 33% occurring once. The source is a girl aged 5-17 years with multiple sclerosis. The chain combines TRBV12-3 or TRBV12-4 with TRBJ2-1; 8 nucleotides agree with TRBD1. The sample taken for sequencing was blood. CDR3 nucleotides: TGTGCCAGCAGTTTAGCGGGGACAGGGCAGTTCTTC. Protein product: CASSLAGTGQFF.